The rows below give T cell receptor beta chains drawn from one sample of a study of blood T cell repertoires in COVID-19. TCRdb keeps only in-frame clones here, not all; method: immunoSEQ multiplex PCR. The sample has about 110,000 clones, 70% to 90% seen once. The sample comprised peripheral blood. The receptors shown here come from a human donor in a cohort sampled during active COVID-19. Both conserved end residues are part of each CDR3. Only part of the rows carry a size: once, few, many, or a class if the clone is expanded.

clone_size,v_call,cdr3_aa
.,TRBV19,CASSIEGQGMAEQYF
.,TRBV28,CASRLRLLGLGRNEQYF
.,TRBV5-4,CASSSKLAGQNTGELFF
.,TRBV3-1/TRBV3-2,CASSRGQNYEQYF
.,TRBV7-9,CASSPTTSGTYNEQFF
once,TRBV4-2,CASSQAVGSSYNEQFF
few,TRBV9,CASSARTGLYGYTF
.,TRBV12-5,CASGLGGGGPETQYF
.,TRBV18,CASSPGAGRNTEAFF
.,TRBV6-5,CASRQTNTEAFF
.,TRBV24-1,CATGGPGGGSRSFNEQFF
.,TRBV14,CASSQDHRLAVMFF
.,TRBV21-1,CASRAKDRGLKGSGHDNSYEQYF
.,TRBV5-4,CASSSRERDTEAFF
.,TRBV5-1,CASSLAYRGQGREKLFF
.,TRBV5-4,CASSLRTSRSYNEQFF
.,TRBV7-9,CASSYRTGKDTQYF
.,TRBV7-3,CASSATSGSADTQYF
.,TRBV5-4,CASSWDGRGRSTGELFF
.,TRBV6-6,CASRTGSGNTIYF
.,TRBV14,CASSQDLGQPSGNTIYF
many,TRBV5-1,CASSLDGQTNTGELFF
.,TRBV2,CASSEASEDQPQHF
few,TRBV4-2,CASSQVTYSGANVLTF
few,TRBV4-1,CASSQAFGGRAYEQYF
.,TRBV7-2,CASSPDRSNYGYTF
.,TRBV28,CASSLGQGARRYGYTF
.,TRBV2,CARSGTRSGDTQYF
once,TRBV3-1/TRBV3-2,CASSQAQGRDGYTF
.,TRBV3-1/TRBV3-2,CASSRPGLAGGGAYEQYF
.,TRBV29-1,CSVFGLASSTDTQYF
.,TRBV9,CASSVVAENTEAFF
.,TRBV5-4,CASRSWGLYGYTF
.,TRBV4-1,CASSPRQGSPSYNEQFF
.,TRBV7-6,CASSLDRGGSYNEQFF
.,TRBV11-3,CASSLGGQGISTEAFF
.,TRBV18,CASRRQQGVTGELFF
.,TRBV11-2,CASSLDASGYTEAFF
.,TRBV4-1,CASSQGGTGIYEQYF
.,TRBV29-1,CSVPMTGLYGYTF
.,TRBV7-2,CASSFSLRYNEKLFF
.,TRBV7-3,CASSLTEGSTDTQYF
.,TRBV5-4,CASSMTPRGDTEAFF
.,TRBV20-1,CSAGDRRGYNEQFF
.,TRBV9,CASSVAGTSGSYEQFF
.,TRBV6-2/TRBV6-3,CASSYRMASGTSEQFF
.,TRBV6-1,CTSSEARSGNQPQHF
.,TRBV6-6,CASSYHARDRVHGYTF
.,TRBV4-1,CASSQGLAAQETQYF
.,TRBV6-5,CASSSGTEHPYEQYF
.,TRBV28,CASSLLGLAGGGRNEQFF
.,TRBV10-3,CAISQTSGITDTQYF
.,TRBV9,CASSGLRGGGDTQYF
.,TRBV28,CASSFFDLSYNSPLHF
.,TRBV27,CASSFGSPRAGGLNSPLHF
.,TRBV5-5,CASSLGVPQVNYGYTF
.,TRBV24-1,CATSDPRDRSLIGANEQFF
.,TRBV5-1,CASSRTGAIAYEQYF
.,TRBV9,CASSRRAGGPYEQYF
.,TRBV7-2,CASNQPDRGNSPLHF